Included here is one TCR beta chain sequence, with context. Its antigen is not known. This entry belongs to a study of OX40 agonist ivuxolimab in advanced cancers. Overall study context: Hepatocellular carcinoma, melanoma, renal cell or head and neck cancer affected the dose-escalation patients.

Libraries were prepared by immunoSEQ multiplex PCR; TCRdb keeps only in-frame clonotypes and omits some of them. Of 45,000 to 60,000 clones listed, about 83% are singletons. Study-level results: At doses 0.1 to 3.0 mg/kg, CD4+ and CD8+ clones expanded. Expanded clones were, on average, more numerous among CD8+ T cells than CD4+. In the expanded peripheral T cells, antigen specificity was never determined.

CDR1 and CDR2 (germline): MDHEN, SYDVKM. This CDR3 is 12 amino acids long. Trimming took off 2 bases at V and 7 bases at J, with 6 bases between the two ends. This material consisted of CD4+ or CD8+ T cells sorted from blood, taken in a trial of the OX40 agonist ivuxolimab. The chain recombines TRBV28 with TRBJ1-5, with D uncertain. This sequence originates from an adult with an advanced solid tumor such as melanoma, head and neck, liver or kidney cancer. The CDR3 region has the DNA TGTGCCAGCAGTTTAGCGGGGCAGCCCCAGCATTTT. Its protein is CASSLAGQPQHF.